This entry lists 25 T cell receptor beta chains sequenced from one sample in a study of blood T cell repertoires in COVID-19. Assay used: immunoSEQ multiplex PCR; TCRdb lists only in-frame clones, some missing. The table includes hundreds of thousands of clones, more than 70% detected once. The sequenced sample was PBMCs or T cells enriched from blood (not recorded which). The receptors here all came from a woman aged 45-60 years who had recovered from COVID-19.

The chain is built from TRBV7-3 and TRBJ1-6; D not resolved. Trimming took 3 bases from V and 7 from J, leaving 13 bases between them. The germline gives CDR1 SGHTA, CDR2 FQGTGA. The CDR3 totals 15 residues. The CDR3 bases are TGTGCCAGCAGCTTGGGTGGCAGACAAAATTCACCCCTCCACTTT. Translated, it gives CASSLGGRQNSPLHF.

V gene TRBV5-4 combines with J gene TRBJ2-2; the D is unclear. Trimming shortened V by 0 bases and J by 5 bases, and 5 bases separated the two germline ends. The CDR3 is 13 amino acids. Germline lookup yields CDR1 SGHNT and CDR2 YYREEE (reference sequence). CDR3 DNA sequence: TGTGCCAGCAGCTTGGACGCGACCGGGGAGCTGTTTTTT. It is translated as CASSLDATGELFF.

CDR3 sequence reads: CASSRDRGGTSWYNEQFF. In nucleotides, the CDR3 is TGTGCCAGTAGTAGGGACAGGGGAGGGACTAGCTGGTACAATGAGCAGTTCTTC. The chain links TRBV19 to TRBJ2-1; D perhaps matches TRBD1 (10 bases). The CDR3 runs to 18 residues. Between the trimmed V and J ends, which lost 4 bases and 4 bases, there was a span of 23 bases. Germline values: CDR1 LNHDA, CDR2 SQIVND (reference sequence).

About this clone itself: At one end the junction does not follow the germline gene, possibly because of a read error. The chain couples TRBV7-7 to TRBJ2-5; 9 bases align to TRBD1. Germline V gives CDR1 SSHAT, CDR2 FNYEAQ (reference sequence). The CDR3 is made up of 14 amino acids. In DNA, the CDR3 is TGTGCTAGCAGCTCCACGGACAGGGGTGAGACCCAGTACTTC. It codes for CASSSTDRGETQYF. Filled out from reference TRBV7-7 and TRBJ2-5, the complete variable domain reads GAGVSQSPRYKVTKRGQDVTLRCDPISSHATLYWYQQALGQGPEFLTYFNYEAQPDKSGLPSDRFSAERPEGSISTLTIQRTEQRDSAMYRCASSSTDRGETQYFGPGTRLLVL.

The CDR3 nucleotides read TGTGCCAGCAGGTCGGTCGTCGCCGGGGAGCTGTTTTTT. It encodes CASRSVVAGELFF. The rearrangement links TRBV27 to TRBJ2-2; D unclear. Trimming cost V 6 bases and J 6 bases, with 11 bases left between them. The CDR3 length is 13 residues. CDR1 MNHEY and CDR2 SMNVEV come from the germline V gene (reference sequence).

The rearrangement links TRBV5-4 to TRBJ1-1; possible D gene TRBD1, 6 bases. The CDR3 has 13 amino acids. Germline CDR1 and CDR2: SGHNT and YYREEE (reference sequence). Trimming shortened V by 3 bases and J by 4 bases, and 10 bases separated the two germline ends. The CDR3 region is CASSSPGATEAFF. In nucleotides, the CDR3 is TGTGCCAGCAGCTCCCCAGGGGCCACTGAAGCTTTCTTT.

V usage is TRBV2 and J usage is TRBJ2-1, with 8 bases that match TRBD1. Germline V gene data show CDR1 as SNHLY and CDR2 as FYNNEI. The CDR3 spans 14 residues. J was trimmed by 4 bases and V by 10 bases; bases with no gene match: 9. CDR3 in DNA: TGTGCCACACTGACAGGGGTAGGTTACAATGAGCAGTTCTTC. Residues: CATLTGVGYNEQFF.

This CDR3 reads CASSSLDRGNGYTF. The CDR3 nucleotides read TGTGCCAGCAGCTCTCTGGACAGGGGAAATGGCTACACCTTC. The J gene is TRBJ1-2, the V gene TRBV11-2; TRBD1 matches 9 bases. This CDR3 is 14 amino acids long. V gave up 4 bases and J gave up 6 bases; unmatched junction bases: 6. Germline CDR1 reads SGHAT; CDR2 reads FQNNGV. The entire variable domain, with the rest obtained from reference TRBV11-2 and TRBJ1-2, is as follows: EAGVAQSPRYKIIEKRQSVAFWCNPISGHATLYWYQQILGQGPKLLIQFQNNGVVDDSQLPKDRFSAERLKGVDSTLKIQPAKLEDSAVYLCASSSLDRGNGYTFGSGTRLTVV.

Here the CDR3 reads CATSDLGGPNTGELFF. The CDR3 DNA reads TGTGCCACCAGTGACCTAGGCGGGCCGAACACCGGGGAGCTGTTTTTT. The V call is TRBV24-1, the J call TRBJ2-2; tentatively, D is TRBD2 (5 bases). The CDR3 is made up of 16 amino acids. V dropped 4 bases and J dropped 0 bases, with 11 bases sitting between them. Germline V gene lookup returns CDR1 KGHDR and CDR2 SFDVKD.

The chain links TRBV30 to TRBJ1-2; D possibly corresponds to TRBD1 (6 bases). V shed 0 bases and J shed 8 bases, with 19 bases lying between them. From germline, CDR1 is GTSNPN and CDR2 SVGIG (reference sequence). This CDR3 contains 15 residues. The chain's CDR3 is CAWSVQGRRSVGYTF. The CDR3 nucleotides are TGTGCCTGGAGTGTACAGGGACGGAGATCCGTCGGCTACACCTTC.

The V and J genes are TRBV27 and TRBJ1-6; D gene unclear. Per germline, CDR1 MNHEY and CDR2 SMNVEV (reference sequence). This CDR3 has 12 residues. V lost 10 bases, J lost 2 bases, and 6 bases lay in between. CDR3 in amino acids: CATSPYNSPLHF. CDR3 DNA: TGTGCCACTAGTCCCTATAATTCACCCCTCCACTTT.

The J gene is TRBJ2-1, the V gene TRBV24-1; 9 bases map to TRBD2. This CDR3 has 16 amino acids. After removal of 4 bases from V and 3 bases from J, the junction contained 6 bases not matched to a gene. The germline V gene encodes CDR1 KGHDR and CDR2 SFDVKD. The CDR3 nucleotides read TGTGCCACCAGTGAAATAGCGGGAGCTGGCTACAATGAGCAGTTCTTC. Translated, it gives CATSEIAGAGYNEQFF.

The chain carries TRBV6-5 and TRBJ2-5; tentative D call: TRBD1 (6 bases). Per the germline V gene, CDR1 is MNHEY and CDR2 is SVGAGI. V lost 7 bases and J lost 5, with 17 bases in between. This CDR3 is built from 14 residues. The chain's CDR3 is CASTPQGLLETQYF. As DNA, the CDR3 is TGTGCCAGCACGCCTCAGGGGCTTCTTGAGACCCAGTACTTC.

The chain employs TRBV6-5 and TRBJ2-1; 9 positions agree with TRBD2. The CDR3 is 16 amino acids. The V segment lost 2 bases and the J segment 2 bases; nucleotides outside the gene matches: 4. CDR1 MNHEY and CDR2 SVGAGI come from the germline V gene. CDR3 in amino acids: CASSYGREGPYNEQFF. Written as DNA, the CDR3 is TGTGCCAGCAGTTACGGGCGGGAGGGCCCCTACAATGAGCAGTTCTTC.

The chain carries TRBV28 and TRBJ1-6; D is undetermined. Trimming took off 8 bases at V and 7 bases at J, with 15 bases between the two ends. This CDR3 is built from 14 residues. CDR1 MDHEN and CDR2 SYDVKM come from the germline V gene. In DNA form, the CDR3 reads TGTGCCAGCTGTGTCCCGAGGAAGAATTCACCCCTCCACTTT. Protein: CASCVPRKNSPLHF. The full variable domain, with the rest looked up from reference TRBV28 and TRBJ1-6, is DVKVTQSSRYLVKRTGEKVFLECVQDMDHENMFWYRQDPGLGLRLIYFSYDVKMKEKGDIPEGYSVSREKKERFSLILESASTNQTSMYLCASCVPRKNSPLHFGNGTRLTVT.

V usage is TRBV6-6 and J usage is TRBJ1-1; no clear D gene. CDR3 length: 14 residues. Germline assignment: CDR1 MNHNY and CDR2 SVGAGI (reference sequence). V was trimmed by 2 bases and J by 0 bases, leaving 7 bases between them. CDR3 nucleotides: TGTGCCAGCAGTTACCCAGGAATGAACACTGAAGCTTTCTTT. Protein product: CASSYPGMNTEAFF.

This chain uses TRBV5-1 with TRBJ1-3; 9 bases are shared with TRBD1. The ends lost 3 bases at V and 2 bases at J; junction bases unmatched: 6. Per germline, CDR1 SGHRS and CDR2 YFSETQ. CDR3 length equals 16 residues. The CDR3: CASSSGQGGPGNTIYF. The DNA for the CDR3 is TGCGCCAGCAGCTCGGGACAGGGAGGCCCTGGAAACACCATATATTTT.

The V and J genes are TRBV7-2 and TRBJ2-7; D might be TRBD2 (6 bases). The CDR3 is 15 residues long. Trimming removed 1 base at V and 0 bases at J, with 10 bases between. Germline lookup yields CDR1 SGHTA and CDR2 FQGNSA. The CDR3 DNA reads as TGTGCCAGCAGCTTAGACCCGGGGGTCTCCTACGAGCAGTACTTC. Translating it yields CASSLDPGVSYEQYF.

As to this clone: The identical CDR3 is also encoded by other nucleotide sequences in the sample. The chain joins TRBV19 to TRBJ1-5; 11 nucleotides align to TRBD1. CDR1 and CDR2 from the germline V gene are LNHDA and SQIVND (reference sequence). The trim removed 5 bases at V and 7 bases at J, leaving 1 base unmatched. This CDR3 comprises 13 residues. CDR3 DNA: TGTGCCAGTAGTCGGACAGGGGGCCAGCCCCAGCATTTT. As protein: CASSRTGGQPQHF.

The CDR3 region is CASSEARRQGPTDTQYF. The CDR3 DNA is TGTGCCAGCAGTGAAGCGCGGAGACAGGGTCCCACAGATACGCAGTATTTT. The J gene is TRBJ2-3, the V gene TRBV2; 7 bases map to TRBD1. Losses at the gene ends were 0 bases for V and 2 bases for J; bases not matched to a gene: 8. From germline, CDR1 is SNHLY and CDR2 FYNNEI. The CDR3 is 17 amino acids.

The chain recombines TRBV15 with TRBJ2-3, with 13 bases fitting TRBD2. CDR1 is LNHNV, CDR2 YYDKDF, per germline (reference sequence). V gave up 1 base and J gave up 4 bases; unmatched junction bases: 8. The CDR3 is 18 residues long. Here the CDR3 reads CATSRGRLAGGGSDTQYF. CDR3 nucleotide sequence: TGTGCCACCAGCAGAGGCCGACTAGCGGGAGGTGGTTCAGATACGCAGTATTTT.

V and J are TRBV2 and TRBJ1-2; 8 nucleotides line up with TRBD1. The CDR3 extends over 14 amino acids. Losses at the gene ends were 8 bases for V and 3 bases for J; bases not matched to a gene: 8. CDR1 is SNHLY, CDR2 FYNNEI, per germline. CDR3 protein: CASQLPGQDYGYTF. The CDR3 region has the DNA TGTGCCAGCCAACTCCCGGGACAGGACTATGGCTACACCTTC.

Worth noting for this clone: An end of the junction does not agree with germline; a read error may underlie this. The chain uses TRBV6-1 and TRBJ2-5, with D hard to call. In germline, CDR1 is MNHNS, CDR2 SASEGT. The CDR3 has 15 amino acids. CDR3 amino acids: CASREDEAPRETQYF. The CDR3 bases are TGTGCCAGCAGGGAAGATGAGGCCCCACGGGAGACCCAGTACTTC.

The V gene is TRBV4-1, the J gene TRBJ1-4; D uncertain. This CDR3 comprises 16 residues. Germline V gene sequence: CDR1 MGHRA, CDR2 YSYEKL. V dropped 1 base and J dropped 0 bases, with 9 bases sitting between them. The CDR3 nucleotides read TGCGCCAGCAGCCAAGCTGTGCGGTCAACTAATGAAAAACTGTTTTTT. The encoded protein is CASSQAVRSTNEKLFF.

The chain couples TRBV27 to TRBJ2-7; 13 bases map to TRBD2. V trimming: 6 bases; J trimming: 3 bases; junction bases outside the gene matches: 5. The CDR3 is 15 amino acids. Germline V CDR1 and CDR2: MNHEY, SMNVEV (reference sequence). The CDR3 DNA follows: TGTGCCAGCAGCTCGGGACTAGCGGGGATCTACGAGCAGTACTTC. It is translated as CASSSGLAGIYEQYF.